This T cell receptor beta chain was profiled in a study of cytomegalovirus exposure and HLA in healthy donors. Study-wide results and caveats: Accounts indicate the classifier identified cytomegalovirus status with strong specificity and sensitivity. The listing of about 150 TCR beta chains classed them as cytomegalovirus-associated. Rare TCR sequences dominated, though some public TCRs recurred in many donors.

As to this clone: Its antigen is unidentified.

Trimming removed 2 bases from V and 8 bases from J, with 15 bases in between. The CDR3 covers 13 residues. Looked up from germline, CDR1 is SQVTM and CDR2 is ANQGSEA. Data came from immunoSEQ multiplex PCR; TCRdb stores just in-frame clones and leaves some out. The sample contains 95,000 to 150,000 clones, approximately 88% of which appear only once. The rearrangement uses TRBV29-1 and TRBJ1-2; D unclear. The source of this sequence is a woman aged 18-30 years in good health and CMV-seropositive. Sequenced sample: PBMCs. This CDR3 reads CSVESVRSLGYTF. CDR3 DNA: TGCAGCGTTGAATCGGTCAGGTCGTTGGGCTACACCTTC.